The 25 T cell receptor beta chains listed next were all sequenced from one sample in a study of read filtering for tumor transcriptome and immune sequencing. From roughly 0.4 ug of RNA, a library with molecular barcoded alpha/delta and beta/gamma adaptors was made. Each CDR3 protein gets one entry after TCRdb re-called the reads with MiXCR. The data hold 40,000 or so distinct CDR3 sequences, with roughly an eighth observed a single time. What was sequenced was a population of CD138-negative cells sorted from bone marrow. The receptors come from a donor at least 40 years old with multiple myeloma.

This clonotype was observed many times. This chain uses TRBV28 with TRBJ2-2; 7 bases map to TRBD2. This CDR3 is built from 15 residues. V shed 3 bases, J shed 2 bases, and the junction held 3 bases outside the gene matches. CDR1 is MDHEN and CDR2 is SYDVKM in the germline V gene. CDR3 nucleotide sequence: TGTGCCAGCAGTTTCCCGGGGGGTAACACCGGGGAGCTGTTTTTT. The encoded protein is CASSFPGGNTGELFF.

Concerning this clonotype: A much larger clone is a single base away; this may be a read error. The CDR3 does not end in the conserved phenylalanine or tryptophan, so this is likely a read error. The V gene is TRBV7-8, the J gene TRBJ1-1, with TRBD1 identical over 9 bases. The germline CDR1 and CDR2 sequences are SGHVS and FQNEAQ. The CDR3 has 17 residues. V trimming: 5 bases; J trimming: 6 bases; junction bases outside the gene matches: 16. The CDR3 DNA is TGTGCCAGCAGCCTAAGACAGGGGGGGGTTTTTGGATCTGAAGCTTTCTTA. Translating it yields CASSLRQGGVFGSEAFL.

In its sample, this clonotype was seen a few times. This rearrangement joins TRBV6-1 to TRBJ2-1; D might be TRBD1 or TRBD2, each matching 5 bases. Between the trimmed V and J ends, which lost 6 bases and 0 bases, there was a span of 21 bases. Germline V lookup: CDR1 MNHNS, CDR2 SASEGT. There are 18 residues in the CDR3. The CDR3 reads CASRGFGGSGGSYNEQFF. The CDR3 DNA sequence: TGTGCCAGCAGGGGATTCGGAGGATCTGGGGGCTCCTACAATGAGCAGTTCTTC.

In this sample, this clonotype turned up many times. This chain joins TRBV7-6 and TRBJ2-5, with TRBD2 as a possible D gene (7 bases). The V end was cut by 1 base, the J end by 4 bases, with 19 bases between. The CDR3 contains 17 residues. Germline CDR1 and CDR2: SGHVS and FNYEAQ. The CDR3 region is CASSLVGVGGGGETQYF. CDR3 DNA sequence: TGTGCCAGCAGCTTAGTCGGCGTAGGGGGGGGAGGAGAGACCCAGTACTTC.

This clonotype has a count of ten or more. The J gene is TRBJ2-2, the V gene TRBV5-1; 8 nucleotides align to TRBD1. CDR3 length equals 17 residues. Germline V gene data show CDR1 as SGHRS and CDR2 as YFSETQ. With V trimmed by 2 bases and J by 0 bases, 6 bases remained unmatched. Here the CDR3 DNA reads TGCGCCAGCAGCTTTGTGACAGGGGTATCGAACACCGGGGAGCTGTTTTTT. Its translation is CASSFVTGVSNTGELFF.

This clonotype appeared many times. This chain links TRBV5-1 with TRBJ2-7; TRBD1 matches at 8 bases. The CDR3 extends over 13 amino acids. Looked up from germline, CDR1 is SGHRS and CDR2 is YFSETQ. Trimming took 4 bases from V and 6 from J; bases not matched to a gene: 6. In DNA form, the CDR3 reads TGCGCCAGCAGCATCGGACAGGGCGGCGAGCAGTACTTC. Translated, it gives CASSIGQGGEQYF.

In this sample, this clonotype turned up many times. The V gene is TRBV20-1, the J gene TRBJ1-1, with 11 bases identical to TRBD1. CDR3 length: 14 residues. CDR1 DFQATT and CDR2 SNEGSKA come from the germline V gene (reference sequence). V was pared by 7 bases and J by 4 bases, with 8 bases of the junction left unmatched. CDR3 residues: CSVGQGAGGTEAFF. In DNA, the CDR3 is TGCAGTGTTGGACAGGGGGCAGGGGGCACTGAAGCTTTCTTT.

This clonotype was recorded at least ten times. V usage is TRBV6-5 and J usage is TRBJ2-1; 7 bases agree with TRBD2. Germline values: CDR1 MNHEY, CDR2 SVGAGI. The V gene end was trimmed by 6 bases and the J gene end by 4 bases; junction bases not matched to a gene: 9. The CDR3 extends over 15 amino acids. CDR3 DNA: TGTGCCAGCAGCTTAAGCGGGGAGGTATACAATGAGCAGTTCTTC. This sequence encodes CASSLSGEVYNEQFF.

This clonotype was seen just once. A far bigger clonotype differs at one base, so this is likely a read error. This rearrangement joins TRBV11-2 to TRBJ2-1; 10 bases line up with TRBD2. Germline-derived CDR1 and CDR2 are SGHAT and FQNNGV. This CDR3 is 17 amino acids long. The CDR3 coding sequence is TGTGCCAGCAGCCATAGGGCTAGCGGGGGCTCCTGCAATGAGCAGTTCTTC. Its protein product is CASSHRASGGSCNEQFF.

This clonotype was detected ten times or more. The rearrangement joins TRBV6-5 to TRBJ1-4, with D unclear. V shed 6 bases and J shed 8 bases, with 10 bases lying between them. The length of the CDR3 is 12 residues. Germline V gene sequence: CDR1 MNHEY, CDR2 SVGAGI. The CDR3 loop reads CASSDSGEKLFF. In DNA form, the CDR3 reads TGTGCCAGCAGCGACTCGGGAGAAAAACTGTTTTTT.

This clonotype was seen ten or more times. The rearrangement uses TRBV4-1 and TRBJ2-1; 9 positions match TRBD2. Germline V CDR1 and CDR2: MGHRA, YSYEKL. V dropped 6 bases and J dropped 10; count of bases not matched to a gene: 13. This CDR3 region has 15 residues. The CDR3 region has the DNA TGCGCCAGCAGGAAGGCGGCGGGGGGGCCTAGAGAGCAGTTCTTC. It yields the protein CASRKAAGGPREQFF.

This clonotype was picked up many times. The chain has TRBV7-8 and TRBJ2-7; no definite D call. This CDR3 region has 17 residues. V lost 5 bases to trimming and J lost 2 bases, with 22 bases between them. Germline CDR1 reads SGHVS; CDR2 reads FQNEAQ. The CDR3 DNA is TGTGCCAGCAGCCAGGCTAGAGCGAGAGGTGGAACCTACGAGCAGTACTTC. Translated, it gives CASSQARARGGTYEQYF.

A word on this clonotype: A read error may be the cause here, since a much bigger clone is one base away. The DNA is left out, because the CDR3 cannot be placed on it with certainty; the CDR3 is given as TCRdb lists it. The chain has TRBV5-4 and TRBJ2-7; TRBD2 is the table's D call, not checked against the DNA. The V gene's germline CDR1 is SGHNT and CDR2 YYREEE (reference sequence). The CDR3 sequence runs 15 residues, both termini included. This chain's CDR3 is CASGQVGTGSYEQCF.

This clonotype was seen ten or more times. This chain joins TRBV9 and TRBJ2-5, with TRBD1 as a possible D gene (5 bases). The germline gives CDR1 SGDLS, CDR2 YYNGEE. With 1 base removed from V and 2 bases from J, the gap between germline ends came to 9 bases. CDR3 length equals 14 residues. The CDR3 DNA is TGTGCCAGCAGCGTAACAGGTGGACAAGAGACCCAGTACTTC. This sequence encodes CASSVTGGQETQYF.

This clonotype was counted ten times or more. This chain joins TRBV7-2 and TRBJ1-6; 10 positions match TRBD1. CDR1 SGHTA and CDR2 FQGNSA come from the germline V gene. The CDR3 sequence is 17 residues long. J gave up 0 bases and V 3 bases, and 2 bases lay outside the gene matches. CDR3 sequence: CASSLGQGSSYNSPLHF. The CDR3 bases are TGTGCCAGCAGCTTGGGACAGGGGAGCTCCTATAATTCACCCCTCCACTTT.

About this clonotype itself: This likely reflects a read error, since a far larger clone is one base away. The V call is TRBV6-5, the J call TRBJ2-1; the D gene is possibly TRBD1 (5 bases). Looked up from germline, CDR1 is MNHEY and CDR2 is SVGAGI. This CDR3 comprises 15 residues. With 5 bases removed from V and 3 bases from J, the gap between germline ends came to 14 bases. CDR3 nucleotide sequence: TGTGCCAGCAGTGATTGGGGCCGAGGCTACAATGAGCAGTTCTTC. Its translation is CASSDWGRGYNEQFF.

This clonotype was counted between two and nine times. This may arise from a read error, as a much more abundant clone is one base away. The J gene is TRBJ2-5, the V gene TRBV29-1; 16 nucleotides match TRBD2. CDR1 is SQVTM and CDR2 is ANQGSEA in the germline V gene. V trimming: 7 bases; J trimming: 3 bases; junction bases outside the gene matches: 20. The CDR3 contains 20 residues. The CDR3 loop is CSARLTGTSGRALLKETQYF. The CDR3 coding sequence is TGCAGCGCTCGCCTAACCGGGACTAGCGGGAGGGCCCTATTAAAAGAGACCCAGTACTTC.

This clonotype showed up many times. The chain is built from TRBV7-9 and TRBJ2-1, with 10 bases identical to TRBD2. With V trimmed by 7 bases and J by 4 bases, 7 bases remained unmatched. In germline, CDR1 is SEHNR, CDR2 FQNEAQ (reference sequence). The CDR3 is made up of 15 amino acids. CDR3 amino acids: CASTPMTSGYNEQFF. CDR3 DNA sequence: TGTGCCAGCACCCCTATGACTAGCGGGTACAATGAGCAGTTCTTC.

The V gene is TRBV24-1, the J gene TRBJ2-3, with a weak D call TRBD2 (5 bases). This CDR3 is 15 amino acids long. In germline, CDR1 is KGHDR, CDR2 SFDVKD. Trimming pared 5 bases from V and 2 bases from J, leaving 13 bases between. Here the CDR3 reads CATSAGTGDTDTQYF. DNA of the CDR3: TGTGCCACCAGTGCGGGAACCGGGGACACAGATACGCAGTATTTT.

The sample holds many counts of this clonotype. The chain has TRBV6-2 or TRBV6-3 and TRBJ2-1; either TRBD1 or TRBD2 may supply D (7 bases each). There are 18 residues in the CDR3. Trimming cost V 3 bases and J 1 base, with 19 bases left between them. Per germline, CDR1 MNHEY and CDR2 SVGEGT. The CDR3 region is CASSYTGQGGVSYNEQFF. CDR3 nucleotide sequence: TGTGCCAGCAGTTATACCGGTCAGGGGGGGGTGTCCTACAATGAGCAGTTCTTC.

The V and J genes are TRBV7-2 and TRBJ2-7; 11 nucleotides agree with TRBD2. Germline trimming cut 0 bases from V and 10 bases from J; bases unmatched to any gene: 8. The CDR3 is 15 residues long. Germline CDR1 SGHTA, CDR2 FQGNSA. CDR3 coding DNA: TGTGCCAGCAGCTTAGCGCACGGTAGCGGGAGGGGCCAGTACTTC. Amino acids: CASSLAHGSGRGQYF.

This clonotype came up once. This may come from a read error, since a much larger clone is one base off. This chain connects TRBV20-1 to TRBJ1-5; no reliable D call. Germline V CDR1 and CDR2: DFQATT, SNEGSKA (reference sequence). CDR3 length equals 13 residues. CDR3 nucleotide sequence: TGCCGTGCTCAGCGGTCGTCGAATCAGCCCCAGCATTTT. It encodes CRAQRSSNQPQHF.

The gene calls are TRBV29-1 and TRBJ2-1, with 14 bases aligning to TRBD2. V lost 2 bases and J lost 8; bases outside the gene matches: 8. This CDR3 spans 16 amino acids. The germline CDR1 and CDR2 sequences are SQVTM and ANQGSEA. CDR3 sequence reads: CSVEPTSGRDFDEQFF. The DNA of the CDR3 is TGCAGCGTTGAACCGACTAGCGGGAGGGACTTCGATGAGCAGTTCTTC.

This clonotype was recorded a few times. A much larger clone lies one base from this, so it may be a read error. The J gene is TRBJ2-5, the V gene TRBV6-1; tentative D call: TRBD1 (5 bases). Between the trimmed V and J ends, which lost 11 bases and 5 bases, there was a span of 12 bases. This CDR3 is 11 amino acids long. Germline CDR1 is MNHNS and CDR2 is SASEGT. The CDR3 is CAGKGFETQYF. CDR3 nucleotides: TGTGCCGGTAAGGGGTTCGAGACCCAGTACTTC.

This clonotype was recorded a few times. A much more abundant neighbour one base away suggests this may be a read error. The V and J genes are TRBV7-8 and TRBJ2-2, with D perhaps TRBD1 (5 bases). The CDR3 runs to 17 residues. Germline V lookup: CDR1 SGHVS, CDR2 FQNEAQ. The CDR3 reads CASSFPRQTRWTEELFF. The CDR3 bases are TGTGCCAGCAGCTTTCCGAGACAGACTCGATGGACCGAGGAGCTGTTTTTT.